These T cell receptor beta chains were read from a single sample in a study of blood T cell repertoires in COVID-19. The data were produced by immunoSEQ multiplex PCR, yet TCRdb's version contains in-frame clones alone and is incomplete. This table holds about 21,000 clones, around 90% found once. The sequenced material came from peripheral blood. These receptor sequences come from a man between 65 and 85 years old with active COVID-19. Each CDR3 is given with its conserved first and last residue. A D gene is named only where the DNA matches it firmly. Not all rows give a size; the values are once, few, many and, for expanded clones, a class.

v_call	clone_size	d_call	j_call	cdr3_nt	cdr3_aa
TRBV7-2	-	TRBD1	TRBJ1-2	TGTGCCAGCAGCCGGGACAGGGCGCTTAACTATGGCTACACCTTC	CASSRDRALNYGYTF
TRBV2	-	TRBD1	TRBJ2-3	TGTGCCAGCAGTTCCACTCCCGGGACAGGGCTGTCGGATACGCAGTATTTT	CASSSTPGTGLSDTQYF
TRBV7-2	-	TRBD2	TRBJ2-2	TGTGCCAGCAGCTTAGTCCGGGGGGGCACCGGGGAGCTGTTTTTT	CASSLVRGGTGELFF
TRBV6-5	-	TRBD2	TRBJ2-1	TGTGCCAGCAGTCTAGCGGGTCCCTACAATGAGCAGTTCTTC	CASSLAGPYNEQFF
TRBV3-1/TRBV3-2	-	-	TRBJ2-4	TGTGCCAGCAGCCAACGAGGAAACATTCAGTACTTC	CASSQRGNIQYF
TRBV4-1	-	-	TRBJ2-3	TGCGCCAGCAGCCCCACCGGAGGTACGCAGTATTTT	CASSPTGGTQYF
TRBV2	-	-	TRBJ2-2	TGTGCCAGTAACGGGGGGCCTAAAGGGGAGCTGTTTTTT	CASNGGPKGELFF
TRBV2	-	-	TRBJ1-5	TGTGCCAGCAGTGGGGGGCTAAATCAGCCCCAGCATTTT	CASSGGLNQPQHF
TRBV19	-	TRBD2	TRBJ2-1	TGTGCCAGTAGTATAGTTTCGGGACTAGCCGGGGGGTCCTACAATGAGCAGTTCTTC	CASSIVSGLAGGSYNEQFF
TRBV7-8	-	TRBD2	TRBJ2-5	TGTGCCAGCAGCTCCACTAGCGGGGGCGGTTTGGAGACCCAGTACTTC	CASSSTSGGGLETQYF
TRBV3-1/TRBV3-2	-	-	TRBJ1-6	TGTGCCAGCAGCCAAGGGGCGTATGGTAATTCACCCCTCCACTTT	CASSQGAYGNSPLHF
TRBV19	once	TRBD1	TRBJ1-6	TGTGCCAGTAGTATAGCCGGGACAGGGGATTCACCCCTCCACTTT	CASSIAGTGDSPLHF
TRBV27	-	-	TRBJ1-6	TGTGCCAGCAGTTTAGGGGCAGGGCTCTCACCCCTCCACTTT	CASSLGAGLSPLHF
TRBV3-1/TRBV3-2	-	-	TRBJ1-3	TGTGCCAGCAGCCAAGAGAGAAGAAACACCATATATTTT	CASSQERRNTIYF
TRBV5-6	-	TRBD1	TRBJ2-3	TGTGCCAGCAGCCGGGACAGGGCAACAGATACGCAGTATTTT	CASSRDRATDTQYF
TRBV4-1	-	-	TRBJ1-1	TGCGCCAGCAGCCAGCTACGGACAGTGTCCACTGAAGCTTTCTTT	CASSQLRTVSTEAFF
TRBV5-1	-	-	TRBJ2-5	TGCGCCAGCAGCTTGGCCCTGGCGGGCCAAGAGACCCAGTACTTC	CASSLALAGQETQYF
TRBV28	few	-	TRBJ2-3	TGTGCCAGCAGTTTGCCACTAGCAGCCCTGAGCACAGATACGCAGTATTTT	CASSLPLAALSTDTQYF
TRBV29-1	-	-	TRBJ1-1	TGCAGCGTTGATCCAGGGTCGGCTTCCACTGAAGCTTTCTTT	CSVDPGSASTEAFF
TRBV7-3	-	-	TRBJ1-1	TGTGCCAGCAGCCCCCAGGGTTTTGGCACTGAAGCTTTCTTT	CASSPQGFGTEAFF
TRBV5-4	once	-	TRBJ2-5	TGTGCCAGCAGCCCGAGGATGGCAGGGGAAGAGACCCAGTACTTC	CASSPRMAGEETQYF
TRBV29-1	-	TRBD2	TRBJ2-1	TGCAGCGCGACTAGCGGGAGTACGACCTATAATGAGCAGTTCTTC	CSATSGSTTYNEQFF
TRBV7-2	-	TRBD2	TRBJ2-5	TGTGCCAGCAGCACAAGCAGCGGGGTCCAAGAGACCCAGTACTTC	CASSTSSGVQETQYF
TRBV5-4	-	TRBD1	TRBJ2-5	TGTGCCAGCAGTCAAACCGGGACAGGGTGGGAAGAGACCCAGTACTTC	CASSQTGTGWEETQYF
TRBV12-3/TRBV12-4	once	-	TRBJ2-1	TGTGCCACCTGTGCTGGGACTCTCAATGAGCAGTTCTTC	CATCAGTLNEQFF
TRBV7-9	once	-	TRBJ2-1	TGTGCCAGCAGCTTAATCTTTTCGAGTAATGAGCAGTTCTTC	CASSLIFSSNEQFF
TRBV24-1	-	TRBD1	TRBJ2-3	TGTGCCACCAGTGACCAGACAGGGTACGCTTCTGGCACAGATACGCAGTATTTT	CATSDQTGYASGTDTQYF
TRBV5-1	-	TRBD1	TRBJ2-5	TGCGCCAGCAGCCCGACAGGGGTAGAGACCCAGTACTTC	CASSPTGVETQYF
TRBV5-5	-	TRBD1	TRBJ2-1	TGTGCCAGCAGTAACGACAGGGGTCGGAATGAGCAGTTCTTC	CASSNDRGRNEQFF
TRBV11-3	-	TRBD1	TRBJ2-7	TGTGCCAGCAGCCCCGGACAGGGAAGGTCCGCGGGATCGGGCGAGCAGTACTTC	CASSPGQGRSAGSGEQYF
TRBV7-9	-	-	TRBJ1-1	TGTGCCAGCAGCTTTGGCGGCAGCCTGAACACTGAAGCTTTCTTT	CASSFGGSLNTEAFF
TRBV4-3	-	-	TRBJ1-1	TGCGCCAGCAGCCACCTGGACTGGGCCTGGGGTGAAGCTTTCTTT	CASSHLDWAWGEAFF
TRBV9	-	TRBD1	TRBJ1-2	TGTGCCAGCTCTCCCTCTGTCGGACAGGCCTATGGCTACACCTTC	CASSPSVGQAYGYTF
TRBV5-1	once	-	TRBJ1-2	TGCGCCAGCAGCTTGGCCCCCGGTGAATATGGCTACACCTTC	CASSLAPGEYGYTF
TRBV28	-	TRBD1	TRBJ2-7	TGTGCCAGCAGTTTGGGACAGGCGGCGCAGTACTTC	CASSLGQAAQYF
TRBV2	-	-	TRBJ1-1	TGTGCCAGAGGACAGATGAACACTGAAGCTTTCTTT	CARGQMNTEAFF
TRBV6-5	once	TRBD2	TRBJ2-7	TGTGCCAGCACCTACCCGGGGCCGGGGGGGGAGCAGTACTTC	CASTYPGPGGEQYF
TRBV11-2	-	-	TRBJ2-1	TGTGCCAGCCGCGCGGGGAACAATGAGCAGTTCTTC	CASRAGNNEQFF
TRBV6-6	-	TRBD2	TRBJ2-3	TGTGCCAGCAGTGGGACTAGCGGGGCCGGGGATACGCAGTATTTT	CASSGTSGAGDTQYF